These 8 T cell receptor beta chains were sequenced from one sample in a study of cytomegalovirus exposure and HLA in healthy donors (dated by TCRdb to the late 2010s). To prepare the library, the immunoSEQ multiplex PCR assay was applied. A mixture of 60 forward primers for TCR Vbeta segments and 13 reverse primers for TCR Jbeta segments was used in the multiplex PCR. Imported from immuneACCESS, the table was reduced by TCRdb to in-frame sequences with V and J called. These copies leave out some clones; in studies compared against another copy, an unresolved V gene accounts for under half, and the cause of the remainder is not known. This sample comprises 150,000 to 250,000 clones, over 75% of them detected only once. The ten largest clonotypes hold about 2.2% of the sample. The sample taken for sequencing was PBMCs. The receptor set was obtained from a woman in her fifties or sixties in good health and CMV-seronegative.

CDR3 residues: CASSVSGNEQFF. The CDR3 region has the DNA TGCGCCAGCAGCGTTAGCGGGAATGAGCAGTTCTTC. This chain links TRBV5-1 with TRBJ2-1; 7 bases map to TRBD2. Germline values: CDR1 SGHRS, CDR2 YFSETQ. The CDR3 is made up of 12 amino acids. J gave up 7 bases and V 4 bases, and 2 bases lay outside the gene matches.

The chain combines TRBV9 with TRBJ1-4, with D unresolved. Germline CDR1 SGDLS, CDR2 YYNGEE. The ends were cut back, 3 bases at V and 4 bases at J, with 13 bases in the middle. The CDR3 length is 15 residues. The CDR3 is CASSAHGQNNEKLFF. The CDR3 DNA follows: TGTGCCAGCAGCGCCCATGGGCAGAATAATGAAAAACTGTTTTTT.

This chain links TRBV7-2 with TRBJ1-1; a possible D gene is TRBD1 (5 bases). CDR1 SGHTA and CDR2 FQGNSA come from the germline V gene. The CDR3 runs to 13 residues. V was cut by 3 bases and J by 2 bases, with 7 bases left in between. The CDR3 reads CASSLTANTEAFF. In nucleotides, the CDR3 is TGTGCCAGCAGCTTGACAGCTAACACTGAAGCTTTCTTT. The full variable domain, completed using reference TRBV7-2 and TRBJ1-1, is GAGVSQSPSNKVTEKGKDVELRCDPISGHTALYWYRQSLGQGLEFLIYFQGNSAPDKSGLPSDRFSAERTGGSVSTLTIQRTQQEDSAVYLCASSLTANTEAFFGQGTRLTVV.

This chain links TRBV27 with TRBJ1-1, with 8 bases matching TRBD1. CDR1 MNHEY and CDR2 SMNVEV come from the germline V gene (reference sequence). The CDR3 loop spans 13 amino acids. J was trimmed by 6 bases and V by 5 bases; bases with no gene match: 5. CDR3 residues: CASSRQGMAEAFF. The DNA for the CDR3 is TGTGCCAGCAGTCGACAGGGGATGGCTGAAGCTTTCTTT.

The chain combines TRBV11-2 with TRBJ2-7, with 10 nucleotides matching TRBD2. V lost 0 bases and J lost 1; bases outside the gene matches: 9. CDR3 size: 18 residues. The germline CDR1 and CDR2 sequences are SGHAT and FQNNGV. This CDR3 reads CASSLDAQGLAESYEQYF. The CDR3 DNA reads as TGTGCCAGCAGCTTAGATGCCCAAGGACTAGCGGAGTCCTACGAGCAGTACTTC.

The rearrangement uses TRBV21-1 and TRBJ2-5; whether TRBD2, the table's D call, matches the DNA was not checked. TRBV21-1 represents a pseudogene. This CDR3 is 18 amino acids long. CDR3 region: CVSSPRGGPVQGQETQYF. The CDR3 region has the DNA TGTGTCAGCAGCCCCCGGGGAGGGCCGGTGCAAGGCCAAGAGACCCAGTACTTC.

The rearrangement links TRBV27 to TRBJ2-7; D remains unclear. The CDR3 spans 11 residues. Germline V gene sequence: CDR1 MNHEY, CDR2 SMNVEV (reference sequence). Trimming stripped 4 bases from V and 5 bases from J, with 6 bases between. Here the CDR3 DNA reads TGTGCCAGCAGTTCGGTTAACGAGCAGTACTTC. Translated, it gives CASSSVNEQYF.

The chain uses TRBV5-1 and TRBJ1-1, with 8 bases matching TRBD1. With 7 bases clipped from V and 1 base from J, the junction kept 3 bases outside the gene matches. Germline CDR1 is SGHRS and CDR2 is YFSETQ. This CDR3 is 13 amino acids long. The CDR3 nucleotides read TGCGCCAGCGGACAGGGATCGAACACTGAAGCTTTCTTT. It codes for CASGQGSNTEAFF.